The present TCR beta chain was sequenced within a study of blood T cell repertoires in COVID-19. Whole-study context: The United States, Italy and Spain supplied acute and convalescent COVID-19 samples. T cells, B-cell-depleted T cells, or PBMCs provided the cDNA or gDNA that served as material.

Original methodology: Estimates of nucleated cell counts were drawn from the amplification of reference gene primers. TCRdb's copy holds only in-frame clones and misses some; the assay was immunoSEQ multiplex PCR. V and J calls and clone size are as listed in that table; D and trimming were resolved from the DNA. The sample has nearly 300,000 clones, 84% seen once. During active infection, Seattle patients enrolled and were then monitored through disease. This sequence originates from a human donor with COVID-19, enrolled during active disease. The donor label of this sample is uncertain. Sequences were obtained from peripheral blood.

This chain's CDR3 is CASSQDPGQGSYEQYF. The DNA of the CDR3 is TGCGCCAGCAGCCAAGACCCGGGACAGGGATCCTACGAGCAGTACTTC. This sequence joins TRBV4-1 and TRBJ2-7, with 9 bases that match TRBD1. With 0 bases clipped from V and 1 base from J, the junction kept 4 bases outside the gene matches. The CDR3 loop spans 16 amino acids. The V gene's germline CDR1 is MGHRA and CDR2 YSYEKL.